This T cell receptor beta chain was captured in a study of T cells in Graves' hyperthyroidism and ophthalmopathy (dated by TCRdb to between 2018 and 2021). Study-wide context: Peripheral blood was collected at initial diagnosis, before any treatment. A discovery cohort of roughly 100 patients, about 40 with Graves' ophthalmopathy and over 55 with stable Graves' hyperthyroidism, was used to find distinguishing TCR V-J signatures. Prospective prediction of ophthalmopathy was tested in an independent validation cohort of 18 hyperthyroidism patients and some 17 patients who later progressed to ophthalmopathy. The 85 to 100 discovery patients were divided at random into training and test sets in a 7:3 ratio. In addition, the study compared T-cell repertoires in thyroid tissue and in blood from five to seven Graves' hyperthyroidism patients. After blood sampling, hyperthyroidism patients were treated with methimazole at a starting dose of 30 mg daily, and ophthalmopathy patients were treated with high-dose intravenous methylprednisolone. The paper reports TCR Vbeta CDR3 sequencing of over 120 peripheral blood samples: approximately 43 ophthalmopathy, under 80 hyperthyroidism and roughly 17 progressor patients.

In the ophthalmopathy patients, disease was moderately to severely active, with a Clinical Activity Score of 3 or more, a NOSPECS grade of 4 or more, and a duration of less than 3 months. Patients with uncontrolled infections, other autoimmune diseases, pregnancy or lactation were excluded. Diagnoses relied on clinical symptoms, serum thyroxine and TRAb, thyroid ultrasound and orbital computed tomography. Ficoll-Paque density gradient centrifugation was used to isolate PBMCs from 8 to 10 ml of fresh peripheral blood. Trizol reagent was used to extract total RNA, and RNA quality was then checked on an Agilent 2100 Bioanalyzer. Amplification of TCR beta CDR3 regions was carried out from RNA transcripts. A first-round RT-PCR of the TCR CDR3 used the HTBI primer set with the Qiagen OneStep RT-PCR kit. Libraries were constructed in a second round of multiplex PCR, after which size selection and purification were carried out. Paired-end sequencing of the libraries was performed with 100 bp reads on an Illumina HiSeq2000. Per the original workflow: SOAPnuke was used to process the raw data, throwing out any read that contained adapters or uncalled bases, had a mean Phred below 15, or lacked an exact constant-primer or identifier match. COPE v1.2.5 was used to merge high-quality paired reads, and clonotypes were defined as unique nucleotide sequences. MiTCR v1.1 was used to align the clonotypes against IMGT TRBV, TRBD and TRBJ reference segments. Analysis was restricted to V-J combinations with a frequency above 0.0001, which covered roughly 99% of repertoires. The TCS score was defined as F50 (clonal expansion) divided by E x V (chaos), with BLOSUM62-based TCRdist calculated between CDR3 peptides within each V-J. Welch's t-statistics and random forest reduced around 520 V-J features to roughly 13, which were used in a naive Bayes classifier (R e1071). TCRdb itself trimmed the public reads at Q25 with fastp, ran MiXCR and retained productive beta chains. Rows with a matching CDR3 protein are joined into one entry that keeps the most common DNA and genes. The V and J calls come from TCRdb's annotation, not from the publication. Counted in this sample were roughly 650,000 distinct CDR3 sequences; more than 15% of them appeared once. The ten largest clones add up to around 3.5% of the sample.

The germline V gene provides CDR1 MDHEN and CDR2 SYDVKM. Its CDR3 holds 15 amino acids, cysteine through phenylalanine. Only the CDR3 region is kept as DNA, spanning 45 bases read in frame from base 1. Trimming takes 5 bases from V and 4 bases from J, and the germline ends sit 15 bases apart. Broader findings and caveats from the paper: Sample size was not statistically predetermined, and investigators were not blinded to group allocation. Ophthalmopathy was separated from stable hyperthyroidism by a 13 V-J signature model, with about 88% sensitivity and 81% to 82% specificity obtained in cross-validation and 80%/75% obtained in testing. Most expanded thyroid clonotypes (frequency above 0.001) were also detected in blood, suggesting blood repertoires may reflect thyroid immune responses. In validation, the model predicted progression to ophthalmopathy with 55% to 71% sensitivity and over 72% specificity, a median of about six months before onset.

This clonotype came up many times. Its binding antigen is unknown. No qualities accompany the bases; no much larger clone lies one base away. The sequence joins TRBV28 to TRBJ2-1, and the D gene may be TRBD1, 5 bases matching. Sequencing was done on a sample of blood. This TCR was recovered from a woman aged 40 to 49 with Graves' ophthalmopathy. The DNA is TGTGCCAGCAGTAACGACTTGACAGCGTACAATGAGCAGTTCTTC. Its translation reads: CASSNDLTAYNEQFF.